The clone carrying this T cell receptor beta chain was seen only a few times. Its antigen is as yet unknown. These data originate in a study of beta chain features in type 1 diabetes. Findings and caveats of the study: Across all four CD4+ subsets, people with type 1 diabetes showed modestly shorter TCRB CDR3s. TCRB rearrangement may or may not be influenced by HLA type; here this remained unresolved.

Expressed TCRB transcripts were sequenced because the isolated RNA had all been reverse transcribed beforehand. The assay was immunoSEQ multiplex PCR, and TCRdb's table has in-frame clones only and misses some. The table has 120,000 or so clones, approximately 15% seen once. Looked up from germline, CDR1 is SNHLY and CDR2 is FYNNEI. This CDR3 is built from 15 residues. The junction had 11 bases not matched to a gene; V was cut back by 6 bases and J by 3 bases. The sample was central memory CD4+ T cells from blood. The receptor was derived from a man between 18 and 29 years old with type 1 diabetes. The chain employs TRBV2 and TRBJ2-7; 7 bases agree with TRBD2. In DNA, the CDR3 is TGTGCCAGCAGGACCGGGACTAACTCCATCTACGAGCAGTACTTC. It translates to CASRTGTNSIYEQYF.